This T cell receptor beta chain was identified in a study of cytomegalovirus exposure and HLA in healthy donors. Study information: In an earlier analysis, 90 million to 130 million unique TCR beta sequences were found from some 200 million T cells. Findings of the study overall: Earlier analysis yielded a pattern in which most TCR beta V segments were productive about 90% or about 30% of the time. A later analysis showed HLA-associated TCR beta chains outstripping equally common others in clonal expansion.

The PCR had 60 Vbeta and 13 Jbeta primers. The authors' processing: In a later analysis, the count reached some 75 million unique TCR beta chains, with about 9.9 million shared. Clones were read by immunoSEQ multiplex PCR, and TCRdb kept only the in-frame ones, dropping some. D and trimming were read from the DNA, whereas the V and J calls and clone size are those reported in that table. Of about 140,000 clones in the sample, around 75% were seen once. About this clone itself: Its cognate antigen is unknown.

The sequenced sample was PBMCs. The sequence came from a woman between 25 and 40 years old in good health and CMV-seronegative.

DNA of the CDR3: TGCGCCAGCAGCCAAGTAGAGGTCGGGGAGCTGTTTTTT. Residues: CASSQVEVGELFF. V gene TRBV4-1 combines with J gene TRBJ2-2; no reliable D call. Trimming took off 1 base at V and 7 bases at J, with 7 bases between the two ends. The CDR3 consists of 13 residues. The germline CDR1 and CDR2 sequences are MGHRA and YSYEKL.